This paragraph reports one T cell receptor (beta chain). Its antigen remains unknown. Primers used in a second PCR of about 6 to 11 cycles were a sample-barcoded 5' primer and a J-beta primer mix. One entry per CDR3 protein results from TCRdb running MiXCR on the 5' RACE reads. The table has 540,000 or so distinct CDR3 sequences, more than 20% seen once; the top ten hold around 10%. These data are taken from a study of blood T cells in healthy people across ages. Study conclusions and caveats: Diversity of TCR beta correlated strongly with naive T cell percentage.

The CDR3 consists of 18 residues. Deletions cut 5 bases from V and 4 bases from J, with 26 bases between. CDR1 and CDR2 from the germline V gene are MNHNS and SASEGT. The same data also went into a second study, on T cells of mothers and their children.

The origin of this receptor is a boy aged 5 to 17 in good health. This chain uses TRBV6-1 with TRBJ2-5; tentative D call: TRBD1 (6 bases). Sample: blood. CDR3 sequence: CASSPGHGTEVQGETQYF. CDR3 DNA sequence: TGTGCCAGCAGTCCAGGCCACGGGACGGAAGTACAGGGAGAGACCCAGTACTTC.